This TCR beta chain was captured by sequencing in a study of cytomegalovirus exposure and HLA in healthy donors (dated by TCRdb to about 2017). For the wider study: In an earlier analysis of fewer than 750 of the donors, 276 Gb of sequence data and approximately 120 million unique TCR beta sequences from roughly 200 million T cells were reported. About 310 gigabases of sequencing data and approximately 93 million unique TCR sequences were included in an early release covering several hundred HLA-typed donors. Of the roughly 420 genotyped donors, less than 85% were placed in the genetic ancestry cluster associated with self-reported Caucasian donors. The study aimed to test whether cataloging public T cell receptors could reveal signatures of past pathogen exposure. Using immunosequencing, the study profiled T cell repertoires from about 610 subjects and related those repertoires to cytomegalovirus serostatus. In addition to the first cohort of hundreds of subjects, a separate validation cohort of approximately 130 different subjects was used. The study combined high-throughput TCR immunosequencing, statistical association of individual TCRs with disease status, and machine learning to predict cytomegalovirus infection status. In a later analysis, previously published TCR beta repertoires from roughly 710 donors were re-analyzed and high-resolution HLA genotyping was added so that TCR occurrence patterns could be studied. Rather than drawing on any new phenotypic data, the later analysis identified candidate immune exposures from TCR beta sequences and the way those sequences occurred across donors. An earlier analysis of nearly 600 of the donors applied high-throughput TCR beta sequencing to assess whether each TCR beta V gene segment acted as functional or pseudogenic. Donor age, sex, ethnicity and CMV serostatus were collected together with the repertoire data. Genome-wide SNP genotypes for about three fifths of the roughly 670 donors were used in a later genetic analysis, which treated that subset as a discovery cohort. Every repertoire in the discovery cohort had been generated on one and the same sequencing platform. HLA typing included class I and class II loci at four-digit resolution. Typing coverage differed by locus: A, B, C, DRB1 and DQB1 were typed in about 629-640 donors, DQA1 in about 560, DPA1 in around 610, and DPB1 in just under 490. Roughly 5 DR-DQ haplotypes were handled as single units for association and clustering because linkage in the cohort was strong. Among a few hundred genotyped donors of the cohort, an average of approximately 240,000 unique TCR beta nucleotide sequences were sequenced per donor, about a sixth of them non-productive. Here is what the overall study found, with its caveats: The presence/absence analyses assumed that sequencing depth was roughly uniform across donors, and that assumption may not be true. The authors suggested that the approach could potentially be extended to other disease states and immunological phenotypes. A cluster of highly shared sequence variants was judged likely to be a technical artifact of the sequencing pipeline. For the cohort, immune exposure information was limited to CMV serostatus. According to a later analysis, TCR association rates differed among HLA loci, with DRB1 alleles showing the most associated TCRs and HLA-C alleles showing the fewest. In a later analysis, HLA-associated TCR beta chains showed more clonal expansion and lower generation probabilities than non-associated chains that were equally common. Only TCR beta chains were sequenced in this cohort, and the absence of alpha or paired-chain data limited detectable features. A later analysis associated about 16,000 TCR beta sequences with specific HLA alleles at a false discovery rate of 0.05. The earlier analysis of around 600 of the donors excluded 15 to 20 rarely observed V segments, including chromosome 9 orphons, because counts were too low. When HLA alleles, especially DR and DQ, strongly co-occurred, attributing TCR associations to individual alleles was difficult. Broadly in line with IMGT annotations, most TCR beta V segments showed up in productive rearrangements about 87% or about 30% of the time in an earlier analysis of several hundred of the donors. While some public TCRs were present in many individuals, most TCR sequences turned up only very rarely across donors. Because some donors lacked HLA typing at each locus, the association tests relied only on the typed subset. The classifier was reported to diagnose cytomegalovirus status with high specificity and sensitivity in both the original and validation cohorts. According to a later analysis, parvovirus B19, influenza, CMV and Epstein-Barr virus appeared linked to several top co-occurrence clusters. In a later genetic analysis, fewer N-insertions in productive TCRs were reported among donors in an Asian-associated ancestry cluster than the roughly 700-donor mean. In vitro tests confirmed that three of the cytomegalovirus-associated TCR beta chains recognize cytomegalovirus antigens. Linkage disequilibrium might explain the correlated functional status among segregating V segments, but an unknown experimental factor could not be excluded. Because the 87-base-pair reads could not distinguish some IMGT-functional V segments, including TRBV6-2 and TRBV6-3, those segments were excluded. A total of 150 to 200 TCR beta chains were listed by the study as associated with cytomegalovirus. V-gene and J-gene trimming of TCR beta chains was associated with a missense DCLRE1C variant in a later genetic analysis, and the association was replicated in an independent cohort. A further reported finding was that TCR beta sequences accurately predicted the HLA-A and HLA-B alleles for most subjects in the first cohort. A later analysis found that most CMV-associated TCR beta chains appeared HLA-restricted, with HLA associations seemingly driven largely by CMV exposure.

Libraries were built with the immunoSEQ multiplex PCR assay. For the multiplex PCR, a mixture combining 60 forward primers for TCR Vbeta segments and 13 reverse primers for TCR Jbeta segments was used. The CDR3 region of rearranged TCR beta genes was amplified from genomic DNA with a multiplex PCR assay. On the Illumina HiSeq System, the amplified TCR beta libraries were sequenced as 87-base-pair reads. As for how the authors treated the data: A later analysis counted about 80 million unique TCR beta chains across the 600 to 850 repertoires, and 10 million to 11 million of these chains were shared by at least two donors. Raw reads were error-corrected and collapsed into unique sequences with a nearest-neighbor algorithm that merged closely related sequences to remove PCR and sequencing errors. CDR3 sequences were aligned to IMGT reference sequences to assign V, D and J gene segments. For a sequence to be retained, a match of at least six nucleotides to both a V gene segment and a J gene segment was required. Rearrangements were classified as productive when the CDR3 lacked stop codons and remained in frame with V and J, and all other rearrangements were classified as non-productive. Following IMGT convention, CDR3 was defined as the stretch from the second conserved V-encoded cysteine to the conserved J-encoded phenylalanine. The earlier analysis of about 570 of the donors excluded any sequence lacking an unambiguous match to a single V gene segment. In an earlier analysis of 450 to 700 of the donors, V segments were called functional above 56.7% productive rearrangements and were called segregating when the between-donor standard deviation exceeded 5%. A statistical classification framework was developed to diagnose cytomegalovirus status using the catalog of TCR beta chain sequences. In a later analysis, TCR nucleotide sequences were compared against IMGT/GENE-DB human TR gene sequences so that V and J genes could be assigned. Using the TCRdist pipeline, a later analysis assigned CDR3 sequences along with most-parsimonious VDJ recombination scenarios. A later analysis defined each TCR beta chain by its CDR3 amino acid sequence plus V-gene family, and excluded reads lacking a unique V-gene family. To address suspected cross-contamination and a sequencing artifact, a later analysis removed 592 highly shared, low-generation-probability nucleotide sequences. A later analysis calculated a clonal expansion index for each public chain from normalized within-repertoire ranks of inferred template counts. In a later analysis, generation probabilities were computed with a VDJ recombination model fitted to out-of-frame rearrangements, and the resulting probabilities were checked against IGoR. Hypergeometric tests were used in a later analysis to score TCR-TCR, TCR-HLA and TCR-CMV co-occurrence, with a repertoire-size bias correction applied to the TCR pairs. To estimate false discovery rates, a later analysis permuted the HLA or CMV assignments 20 times. In a later analysis, co-occurring TCRs were grouped using DBSCAN, and TCRdist sequence similarity was added for clustering within HLA-allele-positive subsets. For co-occurrence clustering, repertoires with fewer than 30,000 or more than 120,000 public chains were excluded, along with five repertoires with anomalous nucleotide sharing. TCRdb mirrors the immuneACCESS table, restricted to in-frame sequences. Some clones are absent from its copies; in checked studies, under half trace to an unresolved V gene, and the reason for the others is unknown. The V and J calls and clone size are taken from that table; D and trimming were inferred from the DNA. The sample profile shows 55,000 to 70,000 clones; 86% of them were found once. 2% of the sample lies in the top ten.

The cohort was made up of under 800 healthy bone marrow donors. At the time of sampling, every cohort member was nominally healthy, though immune exposures that went unrecorded were likely present. The donor tested CMV seronegative, placing the donor among the 350 or so seronegative members of the cohort. A peripheral blood sample was collected from each donor, and TCR beta sequencing was performed on peripheral blood mononuclear cells. The Qiagen DNeasy Blood Extraction Kit was used to extract genomic DNA from the blood cell samples. Turning to this clone: The specificity of this receptor is unknown. Per-base qualities were not stored, and no clone one base away is much larger.

As encoded in the germline V gene (reference sequence), CDR1 is GTSNPN while CDR2 is SVGIG. Trimmed from V: 0 bases; trimmed from J: 5 bases; junction bases lacking a gene match: 1. The CDR3 measures 14 amino acids from cysteine to phenylalanine. Only the CDR3 DNA is retained, 42 bases long and in frame from the first base. This receptor was obtained from a woman in her thirties in good health and CMV-seronegative. In this chain, TRBV30 is recombined with TRBJ2-5; TRBD2 agrees with 12 junctional bases. The sequencing sample was made of PBMCs. The nucleotide sequence reads as follows: TGTGCCTGGAGTGTCCTAGCGGGAGGGGAGACCCAGTACTTC. The resulting protein is CAWSVLAGGETQYF.